This entry concerns a single T cell receptor beta chain. The assay was immunoSEQ multiplex PCR, and TCRdb's table has in-frame clones only and misses some. The sample carries 380,000 or so clones, over 65% recorded once. These data are taken from a study of blood T cell repertoires in COVID-19. CDR3 size: 16 residues. Trimming left V 0 bases short and J 1 base short, with 10 bases between. Germline CDR1 reads LGHNA; CDR2 reads YNFKEQ. The receptor comes from a human donor with acute or convalescent COVID-19. The donor label of this sample is uncertain. The material sequenced was peripheral blood. The chain combines TRBV4-2 with TRBJ1-3; TRBD1 might be the D (6 bases). CDR3 sequence reads: CASSQDIRGSGNTIYF. CDR3 bases: TGTGCCAGCAGCCAAGATATCAGGGGTTCTGGAAACACCATATATTTT.